The 15 T cell receptor beta chains given below trace back to one sample, sequenced in a study of CD8 T cells in ankylosing spondylitis. MiXCR, run by TCRdb on the 5' RACE reads, gives a single entry per CDR3 protein. The repertoire has under 250,000 distinct CDR3 sequences, about 11% of them found once; the top ten carry about 2.5%. Sequenced input: blood, either unsorted or a sorted T cell fraction (not recorded which). Source of these receptors: a male donor with ankylosing spondylitis or in good health (not recorded which).

There are many counts of this clonotype. The chain recombines TRBV6-2 or TRBV6-3 with TRBJ2-1, with D possibly matching TRBD1 (6 bases). Trimming shortened V by 6 bases and J by 1 base, and 13 bases separated the two germline ends. CDR3 length: 15 amino acids. Germline V lookup: CDR1 MNHEY, CDR2 SVGEGT. CDR3: CASSAGRGSYNEQFF. The CDR3 DNA is TGTGCCAGCAGCGCAGGCAGGGGTTCCTACAATGAGCAGTTCTTC.

This clonotype came up many times. The chain uses TRBV15 and TRBJ1-1; D remains ambiguous. The V end was cut by 0 bases, the J end by 1 base, with 15 bases between. The CDR3 runs to 17 residues. Germline-derived CDR1 and CDR2 are LNHNV and YYDKDF (reference sequence). The CDR3 reads CATSRDPGSVGNTEAFF. The CDR3 bases are TGTGCCACCAGCAGAGATCCGGGGAGTGTAGGGAACACTGAAGCTTTCTTT. The variable domain in full, with the rest retrieved from reference TRBV15 and TRBJ1-1, is DAMVIQNPRYQVTQFGKPVTLSCSQTLNHNVMYWYQQKSSQAPKLLFHYYDKDFNNEADTPDNFQSRRPNTSFCFLDIRSPGLGDTAMYLCATSRDPGSVGNTEAFFGQGTRLTVV.

In its sample, this clonotype was seen many times. The gene calls are TRBV5-5 and TRBJ2-2, with D possibly being TRBD2 (5 bases). V was shortened by 7 bases and J by 6 bases, with 16 bases between the two germline ends. There are 14 residues in the CDR3. The V gene's germline CDR1 is SGHKS and CDR2 YYEKEE (reference sequence). The CDR3 region has the DNA TGTGCCAGCCGGATGCTCACGGGGTCCGGGGAGCTGTTTTTT. Translating gives CASRMLTGSGELFF.

This clonotype occurred many times. This chain uses TRBV7-2 with TRBJ1-2; weak D call: TRBD1 (6 bases). V was clipped by 4 bases and J by 4 bases, with 19 bases between them. Germline V lookup: CDR1 SGHTA, CDR2 FQGNSA. This CDR3 region has 16 residues. Written as DNA, the CDR3 is TGTGCCAGCAGCTCCTTTCCGGGACATCTTACCTATGGCTACACCTTC. It translates to CASSSFPGHLTYGYTF.

This clonotype showed up many times. Here the CDR3 reads CASSELVGGHEQFF. DNA for the CDR3: TGTGCCAGCAGCGAGCTGGTCGGGGGCCATGAGCAGTTCTTC. The rearrangement links TRBV9 to TRBJ2-1, with D perhaps assigned TRBD1 or TRBD2 (6 bases each). Germline V gene lookup returns CDR1 SGDLS and CDR2 YYNGEE. CDR3 length: 14 residues. V was clipped by 3 bases and J by 8 bases, with 15 bases between them.

This clonotype was recorded only once. A much larger clone differs by one base, so this may be a read error. V usage is TRBV7-2 and J usage is TRBJ2-3; weak D call: TRBD2 (5 bases). Per germline, CDR1 SGHTA and CDR2 FQGNSA. The ends were cut back, 7 bases at V and 4 bases at J, with 24 bases in the middle. The CDR3 totals 17 residues. The CDR3 protein is CASTPSIAGGRSDTQYF. The CDR3 DNA reads TGTGCCAGCACCCCTAGCATAGCAGGCGGCAGGTCAGATACGCAGTATTTT.

This clonotype was observed many times. The V call is TRBV30, the J call TRBJ1-5; 7 bases agree with TRBD1. Germline CDR1 GTSNPN, CDR2 SVGIG (reference sequence). With 5 bases clipped from V and 5 bases from J, the junction kept 3 bases outside the gene matches. This CDR3 has 12 residues. CDR3 nucleotides: TGTGCCTGGGCTACAGGGGATCAGCCCCAGCATTTT. This gives the protein CAWATGDQPQHF.

This clonotype appeared many times. In DNA, the CDR3 is TGTGCCAGCAGTAAGGAAGCGATACAAGAGACCCAGTACTTC. Residues: CASSKEAIQETQYF. The chain carries TRBV25-1 and TRBJ2-5; D remains unclear. V was cut by 5 bases and J by 2 bases, with 12 bases left in between. This CDR3 contains 14 residues. CDR1 MGHDK and CDR2 SYGVNS come from the germline V gene.

The table lists this clonotype with many counts. This chain connects TRBV29-1 to TRBJ1-2; no reliable D call. Trimming took off 4 bases at V and 8 bases at J, with 8 bases between the two ends. The V gene's germline CDR1 is SQVTM and CDR2 ANQGSEA. This CDR3 is 10 amino acids long. CDR3 nucleotide sequence: TGCAGCGTTGGGATCGAAGGCTACACCTTC. Amino acids: CSVGIEGYTF.

This clonotype appeared many times. The chain has TRBV3-1 and TRBJ2-7; weak D call: TRBD2 (6 bases). The V end lost 2 bases, the J end lost 8 bases, and 13 bases lay between the germline ends. Germline V gene lookup returns CDR1 LGHDT and CDR2 YNNKEL (reference sequence). The length of the CDR3 is 13 residues. The CDR3, as DNA: TGTGCCAGCAGCCAAAGGTCCCGGGAGAAGCAGTACTTC. Residues: CASSQRSREKQYF.

In its sample, this clonotype was seen many times. The J gene is TRBJ1-5, the V gene TRBV5-1; TRBD1 agrees at 8 bases. In germline, CDR1 is SGHRS, CDR2 YFSETQ. This CDR3 is 13 amino acids long. The V and J ends lost 2 bases and 8 bases, in that order; junction bases with no gene match: 3. CDR3 DNA: TGCGCCAGCAGCTTAACAGGGGGTGAGCCCCAGCATTTT. Amino acids: CASSLTGGEPQHF.

In its sample, this clonotype was seen many times. The chain carries TRBV5-1 and TRBJ2-1; 8 bases fit TRBD2. CDR1 is SGHRS, CDR2 YFSETQ, per germline. The CDR3 is made up of 16 amino acids. With V trimmed by 0 bases and J by 7 bases, 9 bases remained unmatched. The CDR3 region is CASSLEGTSFRNEQFF. CDR3 sequence (DNA): TGCGCCAGCAGCTTGGAGGGGACTAGTTTTAGGAATGAGCAGTTCTTC.

This clonotype was seen more than once but under ten times. The chain carries TRBV7-9 and TRBJ2-1; D is possibly TRBD1 (6 bases). V lost 4 bases and J 5 bases, leaving 18 bases between the germline ends. Per germline, CDR1 SEHNR and CDR2 FQNEAQ (reference sequence). The CDR3 length is 16 residues. The CDR3 is CASSSNRDPTDNEQFF. The DNA for the CDR3 is TGTGCCAGCAGCTCGAACAGGGACCCTACCGACAATGAGCAGTTCTTC.

This clonotype was found many times. The V call is TRBV3-1, the J call TRBJ2-2; TRBD2 matches 8 bases. Trimming took 5 bases from V and 2 from J; bases not matched to a gene: 10. This CDR3 spans 17 amino acids. Germline V gives CDR1 LGHDT, CDR2 YNNKEL (reference sequence). This CDR3 is CASSGAGGGLNTGELFF. CDR3 coding DNA: TGTGCCAGCAGCGGAGCCGGGGGGGGACTAAACACCGGGGAGCTGTTTTTT.

In its sample, this clonotype was seen many times. The V call is TRBV5-1, the J call TRBJ2-7; 8 nucleotides match TRBD1. Germline CDR1 is SGHRS and CDR2 is YFSETQ. V trimming: 0 bases; J trimming: 4 bases; junction bases outside the gene matches: 6. The CDR3 is 15 amino acids. CDR3 sequence reads: CASSLAQGQVYEQYF. Here the CDR3 DNA reads TGCGCCAGCAGCTTGGCCCAGGGACAGGTTTACGAGCAGTACTTC. Together with reference TRBV5-1 and TRBJ2-7, the CDR3 gives the full variable domain: KAGVTQTPRYLIKTRGQQVTLSCSPISGHRSVSWYQQTPGQGLQFLFEYFSETQRNKGNFPGRFSGRQFSNSRSEMNVSTLELGDSALYLCASSLAQGQVYEQYFGPGTRLTVT.